This T cell receptor (beta chain) was recovered during a study of OX40 agonist ivuxolimab in advanced cancers. Turning to the study itself: Patients were given ivuxolimab, an antibody that agonizes OX40 (CD134). The diagnoses of dose-escalation patients were hepatocellular carcinoma, melanoma, renal cell or head and neck cancer. Three partial responders included one hepatocellular carcinoma patient and two cutaneous melanoma patients.

The CDR3 loop spans 15 amino acids. Germline V CDR1 and CDR2: MNHEY, SMNVEV (reference sequence). The V gene end was trimmed by 4 bases and the J gene end by 4 bases; junction bases not matched to a gene: 7. Sequenced by immunoSEQ multiplex PCR; TCRdb stores in-frame clones only, minus some. The data contain 73,000 or so clones, around 80% of them singletons. Sequenced material: CD4+ or CD8+ T cells sorted from blood, taken in a trial of the OX40 agonist ivuxolimab. V is TRBV27 and J is TRBJ2-7, with 10 positions matching TRBD1. The TCR sequence derives from an adult with an advanced solid tumor such as melanoma, head and neck, liver or kidney cancer. The CDR3 bases are TGTGCCAGCAGTTCCGGGGACAGGGGTAGGTACGAGCAGTACTTC. This gives the protein CASSSGDRGRYEQYF.